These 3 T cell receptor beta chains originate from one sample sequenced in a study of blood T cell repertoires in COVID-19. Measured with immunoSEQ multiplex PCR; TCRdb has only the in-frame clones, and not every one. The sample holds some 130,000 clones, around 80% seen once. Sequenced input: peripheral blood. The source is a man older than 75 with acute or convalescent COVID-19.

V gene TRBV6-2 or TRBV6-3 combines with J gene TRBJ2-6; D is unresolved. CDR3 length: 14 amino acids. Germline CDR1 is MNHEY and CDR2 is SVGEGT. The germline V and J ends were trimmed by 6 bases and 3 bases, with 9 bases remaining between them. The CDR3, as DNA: TGTGCCAGCAGCCTAGTGCTTGGGGCCAACGTCCTGACTTTC. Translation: CASSLVLGANVLTF.

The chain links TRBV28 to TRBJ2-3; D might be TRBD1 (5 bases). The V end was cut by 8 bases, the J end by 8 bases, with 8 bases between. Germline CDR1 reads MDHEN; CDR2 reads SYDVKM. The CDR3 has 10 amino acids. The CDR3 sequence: CASGHGTQYF. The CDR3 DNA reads TGTGCCAGCGGACACGGTACGCAGTATTTT.

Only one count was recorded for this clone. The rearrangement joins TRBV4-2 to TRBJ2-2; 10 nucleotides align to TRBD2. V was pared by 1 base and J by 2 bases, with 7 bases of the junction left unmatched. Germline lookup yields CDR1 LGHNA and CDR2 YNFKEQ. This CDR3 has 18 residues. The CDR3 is CASSQVWRTSGNTGELFF. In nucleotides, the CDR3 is TGTGCCAGCAGCCAAGTATGGCGGACTAGCGGTAACACCGGGGAGCTGTTTTTT.